The 19 T cell receptor beta chains below come from one sample, sequenced in a study of PD-L1 blockade in urothelial cancer. Clones were sequenced by immunoSEQ multiplex PCR, and TCRdb holds only the in-frame ones, with some missing. This table has 70,000 or so clones, roughly 84% appearing once. Source: PBMCs, taken around atezolizumab (anti-PD-L1) treatment. Receptors were obtained from a man between 65 and 80 years old with urothelial cancer.

This clone was recorded a few times. The J gene is TRBJ1-1, the V gene TRBV28; a possible D gene is TRBD1 (5 bases). This CDR3 has 13 residues. Germline CDR1 reads MDHEN; CDR2 reads SYDVKM. V lost 7 bases and J 1 base, leaving 10 bases between the germline ends. Here the CDR3 reads CASTLRGNTEAFF. CDR3 coding DNA: TGTGCCAGCACCCTAAGGGGGAACACTGAAGCTTTCTTT. The full variable domain, rest sourced from reference TRBV28 and TRBJ1-1, is DVKVTQSSRYLVKRTGEKVFLECVQDMDHENMFWYRQDPGLGLRLIYFSYDVKMKEKGDIPEGYSVSREKKERFSLILESASTNQTSMYLCASTLRGNTEAFFGQGTRLTVV.

This clone occurred a few times. This chain links TRBV29-1 with TRBJ1-2; maybe TRBD1 (5 bases). Germline CDR1 is SQVTM and CDR2 is ANQGSEA. Between the trimmed V and J ends, which lost 4 bases and 6 bases, there was a span of 12 bases. The CDR3 is 12 residues long. The CDR3 DNA follows: TGCAGCGTTGTCTCGGGGGAGGATGGCTACACCTTC. Translating it yields CSVVSGEDGYTF.

This chain links TRBV6-5 with TRBJ1-5, with D perhaps matching TRBD1 (6 bases). Germline CDR1 MNHEY, CDR2 SVGAGI. Trimming took 6 bases from V and 5 from J, leaving 17 bases between them. This CDR3 is 15 amino acids long. The CDR3 reads CASSSPGQAYQPQHF. As DNA, the CDR3 is TGTGCCAGCAGCTCCCCGGGACAAGCGTATCAGCCCCAGCATTTT.

The rearrangement links TRBV5-1 to TRBJ2-1; 10 bases agree with TRBD1. J was trimmed by 3 bases and V by 4 bases; bases with no gene match: 4. The CDR3 runs 15 residues. Per germline, CDR1 SGHRS and CDR2 YFSETQ. This chain's CDR3 is CASSPTGGVYNEQFF. The CDR3 bases are TGCGCCAGCAGCCCGACAGGGGGCGTCTACAATGAGCAGTTCTTC.

This rearrangement joins TRBV19 to TRBJ2-1; 12 nucleotides match TRBD2. Germline V gene lookup returns CDR1 LNHDA and CDR2 SQIVND (reference sequence). The CDR3 covers 15 residues. V lost 10 bases and J lost 5; bases outside the gene matches: 9. The CDR3 reads CAIQSLAGGDNEQFF. The CDR3 DNA sequence: TGTGCCATCCAGAGTCTAGCGGGGGGGGACAATGAGCAGTTCTTC.

The V call is TRBV28, the J call TRBJ1-1; tentatively, D is TRBD1 (6 bases). Trimming removed 6 bases at V and 5 bases at J, with 10 bases between. Germline CDR1 is MDHEN and CDR2 is SYDVKM. The length of the CDR3 is 12 residues. CDR3 DNA sequence: TGTGCCAGCAGCAGGGGCGGGACTGAAGCTTTCTTT. Translating gives CASSRGGTEAFF.

The V and J genes are TRBV10-3 and TRBJ1-5; D is perhaps TRBD1 (6 bases). V was shortened by 4 bases and J by 1 base, with 11 bases between the two germline ends. This CDR3 has 15 amino acids. Germline V gene lookup returns CDR1 ENHRY and CDR2 SYGVKD. CDR3 loop: CAISAQGNSNQPQHF. As DNA, the CDR3 is TGTGCCATCAGTGCGCAGGGGAACAGCAATCAGCCCCAGCATTTT.

This chain joins TRBV9 and TRBJ2-1; 7 positions match TRBD2. Looked up from germline, CDR1 is SGDLS and CDR2 is YYNGEE. Germline trimming cut 2 bases from V and 2 bases from J; bases unmatched to any gene: 4. This CDR3 has 15 amino acids. The CDR3 DNA reads as TGTGCCAGCAGCGTGCGACTAGCCCCCTACAATGAGCAGTTCTTC. This encodes CASSVRLAPYNEQFF.

The CDR3 here is CASSWTASYEQYF. The CDR3 region has the DNA TGTGCCAGCAGCTGGACAGCTAGCTACGAGCAGTACTTC. The gene calls are TRBV7-9 and TRBJ2-7, with a tentative D call TRBD1 (6 bases). Germline values: CDR1 SEHNR, CDR2 FQNEAQ (reference sequence). CDR3 length: 13 residues. Trimming shortened V by 4 bases and J by 3 bases, and 10 bases separated the two germline ends.

J is TRBJ1-1 and V is TRBV18, with D possibly matching TRBD1 (5 bases). V dropped 8 bases and J dropped 0 bases, with 13 bases sitting between them. Germline V lookup: CDR1 KGHSH, CDR2 LQKENI. The CDR3 has 14 residues. The CDR3 DNA sequence: TGTGCCAGCACCTCGACAGCCATGAACACTGAAGCTTTCTTT. Residues: CASTSTAMNTEAFF.

The J gene is TRBJ2-2, the V gene TRBV19; 9 bases fit TRBD2. The CDR3 runs to 16 residues. Unmatched junction bases numbered 12, after V lost 6 bases and J lost 7 bases. Germline loops: CDR1 LNHDA, CDR2 SQIVND (reference sequence). This CDR3 reads CASRVGGRAEGGELFF. The CDR3 DNA reads as TGTGCCAGTAGAGTTGGCGGGAGGGCCGAGGGCGGGGAGCTGTTTTTT.

This clone is a singleton in its sample. The rearrangement joins TRBV11-3 to TRBJ2-1; unclear D gene. Looked up from germline, CDR1 is SGHNT and CDR2 is YENEEA. There are 16 residues in the CDR3. The V and J ends lost 3 bases and 0 bases respectively, with 12 bases between them. DNA of the CDR3: TGTGCCAGCAGCTTCAGACTGACCTCCTCCTACAATGAGCAGTTCTTC. Its protein is CASSFRLTSSYNEQFF. The full variable domain, completed using reference TRBV11-3 and TRBJ2-1, is EAGVVQSPRYKIIEKKQPVAFWCNPISGHNTLYWYLQNLGQGPELLIRYENEEAVDDSQLPKDRFSAERLKGVDSTLKIQPAELGDSAVYLCASSFRLTSSYNEQFFGPGTRLTVL.

The rearrangement joins TRBV5-3 to TRBJ2-3; 7 bases are shared with TRBD2. TRBV5-3 is marked as an open reading frame, function uncertain. V dropped 0 bases and J dropped 2; count of bases not matched to a gene: 3. This CDR3 is built from 15 residues. The CDR3 DNA follows: TGTGCCAGAAGCTTGGAAGCGGGACCCACAGATACGCAGTATTTT. Translation gives CARSLEAGPTDTQYF.

This sequence joins TRBV18 and TRBJ1-5; 8 bases match TRBD1. Germline CDR1 KGHSH, CDR2 LQKENI. CDR3 length equals 14 residues. The junction had 4 bases not matched to a gene; V was cut back by 4 bases and J by 5 bases. CDR3: CASSLGTGDQPQHF. The CDR3 DNA reads as TGTGCCAGCTCACTTGGGACAGGAGATCAGCCCCAGCATTTT.

This sequence joins TRBV10-3 and TRBJ2-5; D is perhaps TRBD2 (5 bases). CDR1 and CDR2 (germline): ENHRY, SYGVKD. There are 14 residues in the CDR3. V was shortened by 10 bases and J by 5 bases, with 20 bases between the two germline ends. CDR3 in amino acids: CATAVFEGSETQYF. CDR3 nucleotide sequence: TGTGCCACGGCGGTCTTTGAGGGCAGTGAGACCCAGTACTTC.

The gene calls are TRBV9 and TRBJ2-7; 10 nucleotides agree with TRBD1. Trimming cost V 4 bases and J 5 bases; bases outside gene matches: 9. The germline V gene has CDR1 SGDLS and CDR2 YYNGEE. The CDR3 spans 15 residues. CDR3 sequence (DNA): TGTGCCAGCAGCCCCAGGACAGGGGGAAGCGACGAGCAGTACTTC. Its protein product is CASSPRTGGSDEQYF.

J is TRBJ2-3 and V is TRBV7-8; D might be TRBD2 (5 bases). From germline, CDR1 is SGHVS and CDR2 FQNEAQ. V gave up 4 bases and J gave up 6 bases, with 8 bases separating them. This CDR3 comprises 12 residues. CDR3 sequence (DNA): TGTGCCAGCAGCTGGAAGCGGGATACGCAGTATTTT. Amino acids: CASSWKRDTQYF.

The rearrangement links TRBV7-6 to TRBJ2-7; unclear D gene. This CDR3 region has 13 residues. With 1 base removed from V and 2 bases from J, the gap between germline ends came to 6 bases. CDR1 and CDR2 from the germline V gene are SGHVS and FNYEAQ. The CDR3 DNA reads TGTGCCAGCAGCTTAGGGAGTGCCTACGAGCAGTACTTC. It yields the protein CASSLGSAYEQYF.

The genes are TRBV5-1 and TRBJ2-7, with 10 nucleotides matching TRBD2. CDR3 length: 13 residues. The V and J ends lost 1 base and 6 bases, in that order; junction bases with no gene match: 1. Germline loops: CDR1 SGHRS, CDR2 YFSETQ. In DNA, the CDR3 is TGCGCCAGCAGCTTGATAGCGGGAGGCGAGCAGTACTTC. It translates to CASSLIAGGEQYF.